This record concerns one T cell receptor beta chain sequence. This record comes from a study of blood T cell repertoires in COVID-19. Study details: Acute-phase and convalescent COVID-19 samples originated in the United States, Italy and Spain. Sources were T cells, B-cell-depleted T cells, or PBMCs; the material itself was cDNA or gDNA.

V was cut by 2 bases and J by 5 bases, with 16 bases left in between. Germline lookup yields CDR1 MDHEN and CDR2 SYDVKM. CDR3 length: 16 residues. In the authors' methods: Amplified reference gene primers provided the basis for estimating nucleated cell counts. The method was immunoSEQ multiplex PCR; TCRdb's version includes in-frame clones alone and lacks a portion of them. V and J calls and clone size come straight from that table; D and trimming were deduced from the DNA. Among roughly 200,000 clones listed, around 83% were seen once. The sequence was collected from a man in his forties with active or convalescent COVID-19. The gene calls are TRBV28 and TRBJ1-5, with no clear D. Input material: peripheral blood. CDR3 nucleotide sequence: TGTGCCAGCAGTTTAGGAATGGGAGAGGGATATCAGCCCCAGCATTTT. This encodes CASSLGMGEGYQPQHF.